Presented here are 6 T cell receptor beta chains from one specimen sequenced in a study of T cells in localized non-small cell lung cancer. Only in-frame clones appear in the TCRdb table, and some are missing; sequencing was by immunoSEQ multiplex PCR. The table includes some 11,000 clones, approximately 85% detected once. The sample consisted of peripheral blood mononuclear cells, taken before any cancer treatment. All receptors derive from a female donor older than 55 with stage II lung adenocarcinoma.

Here the CDR3 DNA reads TGTGCCAGCTCTCACCTTTCAGATACGCAGTATTTT. This sequence encodes CASSHLSDTQYF. V usage is TRBV18 and J usage is TRBJ2-3; unclear D gene. CDR3 length: 12 amino acids. V lost 6 bases and J lost 4, with 8 bases in between. Germline CDR1 is KGHSH and CDR2 is LQKENI.

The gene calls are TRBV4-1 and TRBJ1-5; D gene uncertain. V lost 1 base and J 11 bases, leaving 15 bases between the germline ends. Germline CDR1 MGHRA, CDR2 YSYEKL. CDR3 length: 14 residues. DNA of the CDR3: TGCGCCAGCAGCCAAGTCAACAGTGAGCGGGCCCAGCATTTT. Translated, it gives CASSQVNSERAQHF.

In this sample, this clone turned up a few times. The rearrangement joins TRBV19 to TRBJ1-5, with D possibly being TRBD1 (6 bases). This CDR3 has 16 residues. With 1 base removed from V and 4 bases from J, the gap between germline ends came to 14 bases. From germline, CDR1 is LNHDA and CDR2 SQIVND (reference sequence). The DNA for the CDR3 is TGTGCCAGTAGTATAGGGGTACAGGGAGGGAATCAGCCCCAGCATTTT. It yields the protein CASSIGVQGGNQPQHF.

This chain's CDR3 is CAGVGYSNTGELFF. CDR3 nucleotide sequence: TGTGCCGGTGTGGGCTATTCGAACACCGGGGAGCTGTTTTTT. V usage is TRBV7-9 and J usage is TRBJ2-2; D gene unclear. The CDR3 runs to 14 residues. With 11 bases removed from V and 0 bases from J, the gap between germline ends came to 13 bases. Germline V gene lookup returns CDR1 SEHNR and CDR2 FQNEAQ (reference sequence).

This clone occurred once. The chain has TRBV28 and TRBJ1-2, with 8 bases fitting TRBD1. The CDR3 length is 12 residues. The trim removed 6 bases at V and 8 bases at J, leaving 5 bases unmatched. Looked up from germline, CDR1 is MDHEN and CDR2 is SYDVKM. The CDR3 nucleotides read TGTGCCAGCAGCCCAGGGGGCAGGGGCTACACCTTC. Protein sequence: CASSPGGRGYTF.

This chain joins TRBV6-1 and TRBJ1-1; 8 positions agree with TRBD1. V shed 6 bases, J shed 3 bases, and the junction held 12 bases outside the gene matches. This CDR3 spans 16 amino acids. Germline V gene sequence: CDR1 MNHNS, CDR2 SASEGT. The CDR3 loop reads CASRESLTGVYTEAFF. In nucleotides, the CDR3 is TGTGCCAGCAGGGAAAGCTTGACAGGGGTATACACTGAAGCTTTCTTT.